A single TCR beta chain is shown here with its context. Its specificity is unknown. The data derive from a study of OX40 agonist ivuxolimab in advanced cancers. Overall study findings and caveats: Determination of antigen specificity was not performed for the expanded peripheral T cells. Some of the lowest clonal expansion was seen in partial responders at 0.1-3.0 mg/kg.

The protocol was immunoSEQ multiplex PCR, while the TCRdb copy is restricted to in-frame clones and leaves out a portion. The repertoire consists of about 95,000 clones, with about 91% occurring once and the leading ten covering approximately 2.5%. Germline lookup yields CDR1 MDHEN and CDR2 SYDVKM. J gave up 1 base and V 4 bases, and 7 bases lay outside the gene matches. The CDR3 is 16 residues long. The receptor was isolated from an adult with an advanced solid tumor such as melanoma, head and neck, liver or kidney cancer. Specimen: CD4+ or CD8+ T cells sorted from blood, collected in a trial of the OX40 agonist ivuxolimab. This chain links TRBV28 with TRBJ1-5; 7 bases fit TRBD1. The CDR3 loop is CASSYGSRGSNQPQHF. Here the CDR3 DNA reads TGTGCCAGCAGTTATGGGTCCAGGGGGAGCAATCAGCCCCAGCATTTT.